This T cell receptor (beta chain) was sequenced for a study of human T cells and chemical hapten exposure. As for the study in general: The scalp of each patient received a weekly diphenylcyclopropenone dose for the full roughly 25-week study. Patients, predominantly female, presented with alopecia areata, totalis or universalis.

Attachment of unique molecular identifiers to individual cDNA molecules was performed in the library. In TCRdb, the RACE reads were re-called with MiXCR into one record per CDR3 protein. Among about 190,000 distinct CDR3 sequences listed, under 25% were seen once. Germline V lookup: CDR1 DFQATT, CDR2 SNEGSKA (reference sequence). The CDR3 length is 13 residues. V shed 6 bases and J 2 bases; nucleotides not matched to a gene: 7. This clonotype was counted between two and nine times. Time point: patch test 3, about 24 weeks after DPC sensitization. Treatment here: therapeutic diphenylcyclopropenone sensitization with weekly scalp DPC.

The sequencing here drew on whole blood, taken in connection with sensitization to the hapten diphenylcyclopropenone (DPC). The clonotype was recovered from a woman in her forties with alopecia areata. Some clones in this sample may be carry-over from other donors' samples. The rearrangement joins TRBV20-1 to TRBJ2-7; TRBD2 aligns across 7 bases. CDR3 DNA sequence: TGCAGTGCCGGGGGGTCAAGAACCTACGAGCAGTACTTC. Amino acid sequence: CSAGGSRTYEQYF.